This T cell receptor beta chain comes out of a study of T cell responses to AZD1222 COVID-19 vaccine. This clone is a singleton in its sample. The method was immunoSEQ multiplex PCR; TCRdb's version includes in-frame clones alone and lacks a portion of them. The sample lists around 140,000 clones, over 90% occurring once. This CDR3 region has 15 residues. V lost 3 bases and J lost 3; bases outside the gene matches: 3. The germline CDR1 and CDR2 sequences are KGHDR and SFDVKD. The sample here was peripheral blood, taken on day 0 of AZD1222 vaccination. V gene TRBV24-1 combines with J gene TRBJ2-7; 11 bases match TRBD1. This receptor was identified in an adult in good health. The CDR3 DNA reads TGTGCCACCAGTGATCGGACAGGGGGCGACTACGAGCAGTACTTC. Translated, it gives CATSDRTGGDYEQYF.